A single sample gave rise to the 16 T cell receptor beta chains below, sequenced in a study of control samples from healthy donors and cancer patients. Sequencing used immunoSEQ multiplex PCR; TCRdb keeps in-frame clones, though not all of them. The data show around 190,000 clones, and the top ten clones hold 2.2%. The specimen sequenced was blood. The receptors shown here come from a woman between 25 and 40 years old in good health.

V gene TRBV12-5 combines with J gene TRBJ1-6, with D maybe TRBD1 (5 bases). The CDR3 consists of 11 residues. Trimming took 10 bases from V and 10 from J, leaving 11 bases between them. The germline gives CDR1 LGHNT, CDR2 FRNRAP. DNA of the CDR3: TGTGCTACCAACAGGAGATCACCCCTCCACTTT. It is translated as CATNRRSPLHF.

The gene calls are TRBV7-9 and TRBJ1-2; possibly TRBD1 for D (5 bases). The CDR3 consists of 14 residues. V lost 1 base and J 5 bases, leaving 11 bases between the germline ends. In germline, CDR1 is SEHNR, CDR2 FQNEAQ (reference sequence). This CDR3 is CASSLGAGLYGYTF. The CDR3 DNA reads TGTGCCAGCAGCTTAGGGGCAGGGCTATATGGCTACACCTTC.

The chain recombines TRBV6-6 with TRBJ2-1, with D hard to call. This CDR3 is built from 11 residues. V was pared by 2 bases and J by 8 bases, with 4 bases between. Germline loops: CDR1 MNHNY, CDR2 SVGAGI (reference sequence). This CDR3 is CASSYRYEQFF. The CDR3 DNA is TGTGCCAGCAGTTACAGGTATGAGCAGTTCTTC.

J is TRBJ2-3 and V is TRBV6-1; 9 bases line up with TRBD2. V trimming: 2 bases; J trimming: 5 bases; junction bases outside the gene matches: 5. Germline assignment: CDR1 MNHNS and CDR2 SASEGT. This CDR3 region has 15 residues. The CDR3 loop is CASSELGGGGDTQYF. The CDR3 DNA is TGTGCCAGCAGTGAATTGGGCGGGGGGGGAGATACGCAGTATTTT.

The chain combines TRBV6-4 with TRBJ1-1; the match to TRBD1 covers 8 bases. The CDR3 is 13 residues long. The germline gives CDR1 MRHNA, CDR2 SNTAGT. After removal of 6 bases from V and 11 bases from J, the junction contained 11 bases not matched to a gene. CDR3 region: CASSEDRGEAAFF. The CDR3 nucleotides are TGTGCCAGCAGCGAAGACAGGGGTGAAGCGGCTTTCTTT.

The chain is built from TRBV30 and TRBJ1-6; D is ambiguous. This CDR3 has 13 amino acids. The germline gives CDR1 GTSNPN, CDR2 SVGIG (reference sequence). V lost 0 bases and J lost 7, with 7 bases in between. CDR3 nucleotides: TGTGCCTGGAGTGTACTGCGAAATTCACCCCTCCACTTT. Amino acids: CAWSVLRNSPLHF.

J is TRBJ2-2 and V is TRBV4-3; unclear D gene. Germline V gene lookup returns CDR1 LGHNA and CDR2 YSLEER. CDR3 length: 15 amino acids. The ends were cut back, 1 base at V and 1 base at J, with 7 bases in the middle. This CDR3 is CASSQAMRNTGELFF. The CDR3, as DNA: TGCGCCAGCAGCCAAGCGATGAGGAACACCGGGGAGCTGTTTTTT.

V is TRBV2 and J is TRBJ2-3, with no clear D. CDR1 and CDR2 (germline): SNHLY, FYNNEI. Trimming pared 4 bases from V and 1 base from J, leaving 12 bases between. This CDR3 has 15 amino acids. The DNA of the CDR3 is TGTGCCAGCAGTGGGGTCGGCGGAGGCACAGATACGCAGTATTTT. Protein sequence: CASSGVGGGTDTQYF.

Details on this clone: The same CDR3 can be traced to other DNA sequences in this sample. The chain is built from TRBV6-5 and TRBJ1-5; possible D gene TRBD1, 5 bases. Germline values: CDR1 MNHEY, CDR2 SVGAGI. The CDR3 covers 13 residues. V shed 4 bases and J shed 3 bases, with 7 bases lying between them. The CDR3 spells CASSLTVNQPQHF. The CDR3 bases are TGTGCCAGCAGTTTGACAGTCAATCAGCCCCAGCATTTT.

The chain couples TRBV27 to TRBJ2-2, with D perhaps TRBD1 or TRBD2 (5 bases each). From germline, CDR1 is MNHEY and CDR2 SMNVEV (reference sequence). This CDR3 has 16 residues. V was cut by 5 bases and J by 0 bases, with 13 bases left in between. The CDR3 nucleotides are TGTGCCAGCAGTCTTGATAGAGGGGCGAACACCGGGGAGCTGTTTTTT. Its protein product is CASSLDRGANTGELFF.

This chain links TRBV5-8 with TRBJ1-2; unclear D gene. The CDR3 length is 13 residues. Germline CDR1 is SGHTS and CDR2 is YDEGEE. The V gene lost 7 bases and the J gene lost 5 bases, with 15 bases spanning the gap. CDR3 amino acids: CASSRTRFYGYTF. DNA for the CDR3: TGTGCCAGCTCCCGGACCCGATTTTATGGCTACACCTTC.

The gene calls are TRBV6-5 and TRBJ1-5; D not certain. Germline V lookup: CDR1 MNHEY, CDR2 SVGAGI. The CDR3 is made up of 15 amino acids. With 7 bases removed from V and 3 bases from J, the gap between germline ends came to 16 bases. The CDR3 bases are TGTGCCAGCATCCTCCCCGGAAGCCTCAATCAGCCCCAGCATTTT. Protein: CASILPGSLNQPQHF.

The chain uses TRBV14 and TRBJ1-2; D remains unclear. This CDR3 has 12 residues. V lost 0 bases and J 5 bases, leaving 4 bases between the germline ends. Looked up from germline, CDR1 is SGHDN and CDR2 is FVKESK. The CDR3 sequence: CASSQEGYGYTF. The CDR3 coding sequence is TGTGCCAGCAGCCAAGAAGGTTATGGCTACACCTTC. Together with reference TRBV14 and TRBJ1-2, the CDR3 gives the full variable domain: EAGVTQFPSHSVIEKGQTVTLRCDPISGHDNLYWYRRVMGKEIKFLLHFVKESKQDESGMPNNRFLAERTGGTYSTLKVQPAELEDSGVYFCASSQEGYGYTFGSGTRLTVV.

The gene calls are TRBV5-6 and TRBJ2-2; unclear D gene. The V end was cut by 4 bases, the J end by 5 bases, with 15 bases between. The CDR3 loop spans 15 amino acids. CDR1 SGHDT and CDR2 YYEEEE come from the germline V gene. The CDR3 sequence is CASSTTRLGTGELFF. DNA of the CDR3: TGTGCCAGCAGCACGACCCGTCTTGGGACCGGGGAGCTGTTTTTT. Full variable domain (outside the CDR3, taken from reference TRBV5-6 and TRBJ2-2): DAGVTQSPTHLIKTRGQQVTLRCSPKSGHDTVSWYQQALGQGPQFIFQYYEEEERQRGNFPDRFSGHQFPNYSSELNVNALLLGDSALYLCASSTTRLGTGELFFGEGSRLTVL.

The chain carries TRBV5-1 and TRBJ2-1; D is unclear. Trimming cost V 3 bases and J 0 bases, with 10 bases left between them. The CDR3 contains 15 residues. Germline V lookup: CDR1 SGHRS, CDR2 YFSETQ. In nucleotides, the CDR3 is TGCGCCAGCAGCTCCCCTCAGCGCTCCTACAATGAGCAGTTCTTC. Translating it yields CASSSPQRSYNEQFF.

The chain couples TRBV2 to TRBJ1-5; the D is unclear. Trimming pared 7 bases from V and 3 bases from J, leaving 13 bases between. This CDR3 has 14 amino acids. Germline values: CDR1 SNHLY, CDR2 FYNNEI. The CDR3: CASKEDQLNQPQHF. CDR3 DNA: TGTGCCAGCAAAGAGGACCAGCTCAATCAGCCCCAGCATTTT. Full variable domain (outside the CDR3, taken from reference TRBV2 and TRBJ1-5): EPEVTQTPSHQVTQMGQEVILRCVPISNHLYFYWYRQILGQKVEFLVSFYNNEISEKSEIFDDQFSVERPDGSNFTLKIRSTKLEDSAMYFCASKEDQLNQPQHFGDGTRLSIL.